The 8 T cell receptor beta chains reported below all come from one sample, sequenced in a study of cytomegalovirus exposure and HLA in healthy donors. The PCR contained 60 Vbeta and 13 Jbeta primers. Here immunoSEQ multiplex PCR was the method, and the copy in TCRdb shows in-frame clones only, minus some. Among around 65,000 clones, approximately 77% were seen once, and the ten largest hold about 7.4%. The sequenced material came from PBMCs. The receptors stem from a woman in her thirties in good health and CMV-seropositive.

Notes on this clone: One end of the junction is discordant with germline, which a read error may explain. V is TRBV7-7 and J is TRBJ1-4; 8 bases are shared with TRBD1. This CDR3 region has 14 residues. Germline CDR1 reads SSHAT; CDR2 reads FNYEAQ (reference sequence). The CDR3 spells CASSKDRGDEKLFF. DNA of the CDR3: TGTGCTAGCAGCAAAGACAGGGGAGACGAAAAACTGTTTTTT.

The genes are TRBV19 and TRBJ2-7, with 7 nucleotides matching TRBD1. The CDR3 is 15 amino acids. V dropped 3 bases and J dropped 0; count of bases not matched to a gene: 5. The germline CDR1 and CDR2 sequences are LNHDA and SQIVND (reference sequence). The CDR3 region is CASSMRGQLSYEQYF. The CDR3, as DNA: TGTGCCAGTAGTATGAGGGGGCAACTCTCCTACGAGCAGTACTTC.

The gene calls are TRBV5-1 and TRBJ2-2, with D perhaps matching TRBD2 (5 bases). Per the germline V gene, CDR1 is SGHRS and CDR2 is YFSETQ. The CDR3 is made up of 16 amino acids. V lost 1 base to trimming and J lost 4 bases, with 14 bases between them. CDR3 amino acids: CASSLKGIASTGELFF. As DNA, the CDR3 is TGCGCCAGCAGCTTGAAGGGTATAGCGAGCACCGGGGAGCTGTTTTTT.

The chain uses TRBV7-2 and TRBJ2-2; D perhaps matches TRBD2 (6 bases). The CDR3 is 18 amino acids. Trimming pared 5 bases from V and 2 bases from J, leaving 21 bases between. Per germline, CDR1 SGHTA and CDR2 FQGNSA. This CDR3 is CASSTIPAGLSNTGELFF. The CDR3 region has the DNA TGTGCCAGCAGCACAATCCCCGCGGGACTTAGTAACACCGGGGAGCTGTTTTTT.

V and J are TRBV7-2 and TRBJ1-2, with D perhaps matching TRBD1 (6 bases). CDR1 is SGHTA and CDR2 is FQGNSA in the germline V gene. This CDR3 comprises 14 residues. Trimming left V 5 bases short and J 7 bases short, with 17 bases between. The CDR3: CASSPTGPGRGYTF. In DNA form, the CDR3 reads TGTGCCAGCAGCCCGACAGGCCCAGGACGTGGCTACACCTTC.

This rearrangement joins TRBV6-1 to TRBJ2-2, with TRBD1 identical over 8 bases. Germline values: CDR1 MNHNS, CDR2 SASEGT. This CDR3 contains 14 residues. J gave up 7 bases and V 2 bases, and 3 bases lay outside the gene matches. CDR3 region: CASSEQGAGGELFF. The CDR3 DNA reads TGTGCCAGCAGTGAACAGGGGGCCGGCGGGGAGCTGTTTTTT.

To note about this clone: The same CDR3 can be traced to other DNA sequences in this sample. In DNA, the CDR3 is TGTGCCAGCAGCGTAGACAGCTCCTACGAGCAGTACTTC. This codes for CASSVDSSYEQYF. The J gene is TRBJ2-7, the V gene TRBV9; no clear D. Per the germline V gene, CDR1 is SGDLS and CDR2 is YYNGEE. V lost 0 bases to trimming and J lost 0 bases, with 4 bases between them. The CDR3 runs to 13 residues.

The gene calls are TRBV23-1 and TRBJ2-7, with 7 nucleotides matching TRBD1. Being an ORF, TRBV23-1 has a function that is uncertain. V shed 4 bases and J 4 bases; nucleotides not matched to a gene: 4. This CDR3 is built from 13 residues. CDR3 residues: CASSPGQLYEQYF. CDR3 DNA: TGCGCCAGCAGTCCGGGACAGCTTTACGAGCAGTACTTC.